Below, one T cell receptor (beta chain) is given with its context. This entry is derived from a study of identifying expanded T cells in peripheral blood. The repertoire was sequenced with immunoSEQ multiplex PCR; TCRdb's copy has only in-frame clones and lacks some. Here the sample spans approximately 110,000 clones, about 89% being singletons. CDR1 and CDR2 from the germline V gene are LGHNA and YNFKEQ. The CDR3 extends over 14 amino acids. V shed 0 bases and J shed 3 bases, with 8 bases lying between them. This rearrangement joins TRBV4-2 to TRBJ1-1; a weak D match, TRBD1 (6 bases). Material for sequencing was blood. This receptor was identified in a person between 18 and 70 years old in good health. DNA for the CDR3: TGTGCCAGCAGCCAAGACACAGGGCACACTGAAGCTTTCTTT. This codes for CASSQDTGHTEAFF.